Below, 4 T cell receptor beta chains from the same sample are listed, as sequenced in a study of shared clonotypes between healthy human individuals. Measured with immunoSEQ multiplex PCR; TCRdb has only the in-frame clones, and not every one. The top ten clones hold approximately 1% of a sample with over a million clones, roughly 97% of them seen once. Sequenced: naive CD4+ T cells sorted from blood. Subset described: CD45RA+ positively selected. Receptors were obtained from a man younger than 40 in good health.

With respect to this clone: This specimen includes other DNA sequences encoding the same CDR3. The chain joins TRBV5-1 to TRBJ2-7; 8 bases fit TRBD1. The CDR3 length is 14 residues. The trim removed 2 bases at V and 4 bases at J, leaving 5 bases unmatched. The germline gives CDR1 SGHRS, CDR2 YFSETQ. CDR3 protein: CASSFGTGSYEQYF. The DNA of the CDR3 is TGCGCCAGCAGCTTCGGGACAGGAAGTTACGAGCAGTACTTC. Full variable domain (rest looked up from reference TRBV5-1 and TRBJ2-7): KAGVTQTPRYLIKTRGQQVTLSCSPISGHRSVSWYQQTPGQGLQFLFEYFSETQRNKGNFPGRFSGRQFSNSRSEMNVSTLELGDSALYLCASSFGTGSYEQYFGPGTRLTVT.

V usage is TRBV19 and J usage is TRBJ2-7; 10 bases line up with TRBD1. CDR1 is LNHDA and CDR2 is SQIVND in the germline V gene (reference sequence). The CDR3 is 13 residues long. V lost 7 bases to trimming and J lost 4 bases; unmatched junction nucleotides: 4. The CDR3 reads CASTGQGGYEQYF. The CDR3 nucleotides are TGTGCCAGTACCGGACAGGGGGGATACGAGCAGTACTTC.

The rearrangement links TRBV6-1 to TRBJ1-5; no definite D call. The CDR3 covers 15 residues. The V gene lost 7 bases and the J gene lost 2 bases, with 15 bases spanning the gap. Germline V gene lookup returns CDR1 MNHNS and CDR2 SASEGT. CDR3 in DNA: TGTGCCAGCAAGACCCGGCCATCGGGCAATCAGCCCCAGCATTTT. Translating gives CASKTRPSGNQPQHF.

The rearrangement uses TRBV28 and TRBJ1-4; TRBD1 is a possible D gene (5 bases). Trimming left V 5 bases short and J 5 bases short, with 18 bases between. Germline CDR1 MDHEN, CDR2 SYDVKM. The CDR3 has 16 amino acids. The CDR3 spells CASSPNGNWGNEKLFF. The CDR3 DNA reads as TGTGCCAGCAGTCCTAACGGGAATTGGGGCAATGAAAAACTGTTTTTT.